Presented here are 21 T cell receptor beta chains from one specimen sequenced in a study of cytomegalovirus exposure and HLA in healthy donors. With 60 Vbeta and 13 Jbeta primers, the PCR was carried out. Profiling relied on immunoSEQ multiplex PCR, and the TCRdb table lists in-frame clones only, not all of them. The sample has roughly 150,000 clones; 70% to 80% are singletons. The sequenced sample was PBMCs. Receptors were obtained from a woman aged 40 to 50 in good health and CMV-seropositive.

There are a few counts of this clone. The chain links TRBV5-1 to TRBJ2-7; 7 bases fit TRBD1. The junction had 7 bases not matched to a gene; V was cut back by 0 bases and J by 4 bases. The CDR3 has 15 amino acids. From germline, CDR1 is SGHRS and CDR2 YFSETQ. Written as DNA, the CDR3 is TGCGCCAGCAGCTTGGCCCCAGGGGGAAGTTACGAGCAGTACTTC. Translated, it gives CASSLAPGGSYEQYF.

The CDR3, as DNA: TGTGCCAGCAGCCCCCGACACAACTCCTACGAGCAGTACTTC. Translated: CASSPRHNSYEQYF. This rearrangement joins TRBV6-5 to TRBJ2-5; D uncertain. The assigned J gene may be wrong: the sequence end matches TRBJ2-7 better. This CDR3 comprises 14 residues. CDR1 is MNHEY and CDR2 is SVGAGI in the germline V gene.

Concerning this clone itself: At one of its ends the junction is not consistent with the germline gene, which may arise from a read error. DNA of the CDR3: TGTTCCAGCAGCCCGAGGGACAGGGGTCCCGAAAAACTGTTTTTT. Translated: CSSSPRDRGPEKLFF. The chain combines TRBV7-9 with TRBJ1-4; 10 nucleotides align to TRBD1. The germline V gene encodes CDR1 SEHNR and CDR2 FQNEAQ (reference sequence). The CDR3 contains 15 residues. Full variable domain (outside the CDR3, taken from reference TRBV7-9 and TRBJ1-4): DTGVSQNPRHKITKRGQNVTFRCDPISEHNRLYWYRQTLGQGPEFLTYFQNEAQLEKSRLLSDRFSAERPKGSFSTLEIQRTEQGDSAMYLCSSSPRDRGPEKLFFGSGTQLSVL.

This clone was detected only once. This chain connects TRBV30 to TRBJ2-1; 8 nucleotides align to TRBD2. The V gene's germline CDR1 is GTSNPN and CDR2 SVGIG (reference sequence). The CDR3 is 15 residues long. In nucleotides, the CDR3 is TGTGCTGGACGGCAGGGCGGGAGGATGTACAATGAGCAGTTCTTC. Amino acids: CAGRQGGRMYNEQFF.

The chain uses TRBV13 and TRBJ2-7; D unresolved. Germline V gives CDR1 PRHDT, CDR2 FYEKMQ (reference sequence). V lost 0 bases and J 1 base, leaving 10 bases between the germline ends. CDR3 size: 15 residues. Here the CDR3 reads CASSLGRATSYEQYF. The CDR3 bases are TGTGCCAGCAGCTTAGGCCGAGCGACGTCCTACGAGCAGTACTTC.

The V call is TRBV5-4, the J call TRBJ2-3; TRBD2 aligns across 7 bases. The CDR3 contains 17 residues. V lost 4 bases, J lost 12 bases, and 23 bases stayed unmatched. The germline CDR1 and CDR2 sequences are SGHNT and YYREEE (reference sequence). The CDR3 is CASSRTGISAGTAGQYF. The DNA for the CDR3 is TGTGCCAGCAGCCGGACGGGGATCTCCGCGGGTACAGCGGGACAGTATTTT.

CDR3 protein: CASRTQGAYNEQFF. CDR3 nucleotide sequence: TGTGCCAGCAGGACTCAGGGGGCCTACAATGAGCAGTTCTTC. J is TRBJ2-1 and V is TRBV27, with TRBD1 identical over 7 bases. Germline CDR1 and CDR2: MNHEY and SMNVEV (reference sequence). The CDR3 sequence is 14 residues long. The trim removed 6 bases at V and 2 bases at J, leaving 4 bases unmatched.

The chain carries TRBV7-8 and TRBJ2-7; D is uncertain. Germline values: CDR1 SGHVS, CDR2 FQNEAQ. This CDR3 comprises 13 residues. The ends were cut back, 3 bases at V and 2 bases at J, with 8 bases in the middle. The CDR3 DNA reads TGTGCCAGCAGCTTTGACGAGGCCTACGAGCAGTACTTC. This sequence encodes CASSFDEAYEQYF.

The chain links TRBV7-9 to TRBJ2-7, with 7 positions matching TRBD1. CDR3 length equals 15 residues. Germline values: CDR1 SEHNR, CDR2 FQNEAQ (reference sequence). With V trimmed by 5 bases and J by 3 bases, 10 bases remained unmatched. CDR3 sequence reads: CASSRHGQVDYEQYF. In nucleotides, the CDR3 is TGTGCCAGCAGCAGACATGGACAGGTTGACTACGAGCAGTACTTC.

The V and J genes are TRBV6-4 and TRBJ2-2; D is undetermined. V gave up 0 bases and J gave up 4 bases, with 3 bases separating them. CDR3 length: 13 amino acids. In germline, CDR1 is MRHNA, CDR2 SNTAGT. The CDR3 reads CASSDSVTGELFF. Here the CDR3 DNA reads TGTGCCAGCAGTGACTCCGTCACCGGGGAGCTGTTTTTT.

This clone was detected only a few times. The J gene is TRBJ1-1, the V gene TRBV25-1; D ambiguous. The length of the CDR3 is 13 residues. Germline assignment: CDR1 MGHDK and CDR2 SYGVNS. V dropped 6 bases and J dropped 2 bases, with 10 bases sitting between them. CDR3 protein: CASSARGNTEAFF. Written as DNA, the CDR3 is TGTGCCAGCAGCGCACGAGGAAACACTGAAGCTTTCTTT.

This rearrangement joins TRBV7-9 to TRBJ2-1, with 9 bases fitting TRBD2. This CDR3 is 15 amino acids long. Trimming at V came to 2 bases and at J to 8 bases, leaving 7 bases not matched to a gene. CDR1 SEHNR and CDR2 FQNEAQ come from the germline V gene (reference sequence). CDR3: CASSLPASGKDEQFF. CDR3 nucleotides: TGTGCCAGCAGCTTACCCGCTAGCGGGAAGGATGAGCAGTTCTTC.

The rearrangement uses TRBV7-2 and TRBJ2-7, with 8 bases that match TRBD2. Per germline, CDR1 SGHTA and CDR2 FQGNSA. V was pared by 2 bases and J by 0 bases, with 6 bases of the junction left unmatched. The CDR3 is made up of 16 amino acids. The CDR3 nucleotides read TGTGCCAGCAGCTTAATTGCGGGGGGTAGCTCCTACGAGCAGTACTTC. Translating gives CASSLIAGGSSYEQYF.

V is TRBV5-4 and J is TRBJ2-3; 14 nucleotides line up with TRBD2. V gave up 2 bases and J gave up 5 bases; unmatched junction bases: 4. CDR3 length: 16 amino acids. Germline-derived CDR1 and CDR2 are SGHNT and YYREEE (reference sequence). The CDR3 protein is CASSFRLAGGGDTQYF. The DNA of the CDR3 is TGTGCCAGCAGCTTCCGACTAGCGGGGGGGGGAGATACGCAGTATTTT. Using reference TRBV5-4 and TRBJ2-3 for the parts outside the CDR3, the full variable domain is ETGVTQSPTHLIKTRGQQVTLRCSSQSGHNTVSWYQQALGQGPQFIFQYYREEENGRGNFPPRFSGLQFPNYSSELNVNALELDDSALYLCASSFRLAGGGDTQYFGPGTRLTVL.

V usage is TRBV18 and J usage is TRBJ2-2; the match to TRBD2 covers 11 bases. The germline gives CDR1 KGHSH, CDR2 LQKENI. The CDR3 extends over 20 amino acids. V lost 1 base to trimming and J lost 0 bases; unmatched junction nucleotides: 10. CDR3 loop: CASSPRSLAGGHSNTGELFF. CDR3 DNA sequence: TGTGCCAGCTCACCACGGTCATTAGCGGGAGGGCACTCGAACACCGGGGAGCTGTTTTTT.

The chain recombines TRBV6-1 with TRBJ2-3, with 10 bases matching TRBD2. The CDR3 runs to 15 residues. Trimming cost V 4 bases and J 1 base; bases outside gene matches: 2. Germline loops: CDR1 MNHNS, CDR2 SASEGT. CDR3 residues: CASSALAGGTDTQYF. The CDR3 DNA reads as TGTGCCAGCAGTGCCCTAGCGGGGGGCACAGATACGCAGTATTTT.

This clone was seen only a few times. The J gene is TRBJ2-3, the V gene TRBV7-3; the match to TRBD2 covers 7 bases. This CDR3 region has 15 residues. Trimming removed 3 bases from V and 2 bases from J; junction bases left unmatched: 5. The V gene's germline CDR1 is SGHTA and CDR2 FQGTGA. The CDR3 DNA reads TGTGCCAGCAGCTTCCGCGGGAGCGTCACAGATACGCAGTATTTT. The encoded protein is CASSFRGSVTDTQYF.

The chain links TRBV19 to TRBJ2-1; 9 nucleotides line up with TRBD1. This CDR3 region has 18 residues. J gave up 4 bases and V 3 bases, and 13 bases lay outside the gene matches. Germline values: CDR1 LNHDA, CDR2 SQIVND (reference sequence). CDR3 in DNA: TGTGCCAGTAGTATCTTGATCCCTACAGGGGGCCGATACAATGAGCAGTTCTTC. It encodes CASSILIPTGGRYNEQFF.

This clone was seen more than once but under ten times. The chain couples TRBV7-2 to TRBJ2-3; D not certain. This CDR3 spans 14 amino acids. Germline loops: CDR1 SGHTA, CDR2 FQGNSA. V was pared by 3 bases and J by 2 bases, with 9 bases between. The CDR3 region is CASSFLSYTDTQYF. The CDR3 coding sequence is TGTGCCAGCAGCTTTTTATCTTACACAGATACGCAGTATTTT.

The rearrangement links TRBV28 to TRBJ2-3; 8 bases match TRBD1. This CDR3 has 13 residues. Looked up from germline, CDR1 is MDHEN and CDR2 is SYDVKM. V trimming: 8 bases; J trimming: 0 bases; junction bases outside the gene matches: 1. Here the CDR3 DNA reads TGTGCCAGCGGACAGGGTAGCACAGATACGCAGTATTTT. It is translated as CASGQGSTDTQYF.

This rearrangement joins TRBV29-1 to TRBJ1-1; a weak D match, TRBD1 (5 bases). Germline CDR1 reads SQVTM; CDR2 reads ANQGSEA. CDR3 size: 14 residues. V lost 2 bases and J lost 3, with 13 bases in between. CDR3 coding DNA: TGCAGCGTTGAATACCCGTGGGGGGACACTGAAGCTTTCTTT. Amino acid sequence: CSVEYPWGDTEAFF.